Listed below are T cell receptor beta chains from one sample, sequenced in a study of read filtering for tumor transcriptome and immune sequencing. TCRdb re-called the reads with MiXCR, one entry per CDR3 protein. The sample records more than 100,000 distinct CDR3 sequences, 13% being singletons. Sequencing was done on a sample of a population of CD138-negative cells sorted from bone marrow. The source of these receptors is a donor at least 40 years old with multiple myeloma. The CDR3 runs from the conserved cysteine through the conserved F or W. The order of the fields is clone size, J gene, D gene, V gene, CDR3 DNA, CDR3 protein. The D gene is left open where the match is weak. Clone size is not always given. Where it is, it says once, few, many or a class for expanded clones.

many,TRBJ2-3,-,TRBV19,TGTGCCAGTAGTAAAACGACAGGGACTAGCACAGATACGCAGTATTTT,CASSKTTGTSTDTQYF
many,TRBJ2-1,-,TRBV7-3,TGTGCCAGCAGCCCGGCGAGTGGGATCTCCTACAATGAGCAGTTCTTC,CASSPASGISYNEQFF
-,TRBJ1-1,TRBD1,TRBV7-9,TGTGCCAGCAGCTTACTCGGACAGGGGATCGCTGAAGCTCTCTTT,CASSLLGQGIAEALF
many,TRBJ2-7,-,TRBV4-2,TGTGCCAGCAGCCAAGAATTCAGCTACGAGCAGTACTTC,CASSQEFSYEQYF
-,TRBJ1-2,-,TRBV29-1,TGCAGCGTACAACAGGGAAACTATGGCTACACCTTC,CSVQQGNYGYTF
many,TRBJ2-2,-,TRBV20-1,TGCAGTGCCGCCGCCCCCATGGATCCCGGGGAGCTGTTTTTT,CSAAAPMDPGELFF
many,TRBJ2-1,-,TRBV2,TGTGCCAGCAAACAGGGCTATGAGCAGTTCTTC,CASKQGYEQFF
many,TRBJ2-1,TRBD2,TRBV12-3/TRBV12-4,TGTGCCAGCAGTCCGGGACTAGCGGGAAGGAGCTCCTACAATGAGCAGTTCTTC,CASSPGLAGRSSYNEQFF
many,TRBJ1-1,TRBD1,TRBV7-9,TGTGCCAGCAGCAAAACAGGGGGCGGAGGCACTGAAGCTTTCTTT,CASSKTGGGGTEAFF
few,TRBJ2-7,TRBD1,TRBV4-1,TGCGCCAGCAGCCTCGGACAGGGGTGGTCCTACGAGCAGTACTTC,CASSLGQGWSYEQYF
many,TRBJ1-1,TRBD1,TRBV5-1,TGCGCCAGCAGCCCGGCCCCGACAGGGGGGGGAAAAGACACTGAAGCTTTCTTT,CASSPAPTGGGKDTEAFF
-,TRBJ2-2,TRBD1,TRBV7-9,TGTGCCAGCAGCCGAGATGACAGGGGGTCCGGGGAGCTGTTTTTT,CASSRDDRGSGELFF
many,TRBJ2-7,-,TRBV5-1,TGCGCCAGCAGCTTAGTTGCCGGGGACTACGAGCAGTACTTC,CASSLVAGDYEQYF
many,TRBJ1-1,-,TRBV3-1,TGTGCCAGCAGCCAAGGATCGGACAGACAAGCTTTCTTT,CASSQGSDRQAFF
many,TRBJ2-2,-,TRBV7-8,TGTGCCAGCAGCCCGACAGACACTAACACCGGGGAGCTGTTTTTT,CASSPTDTNTGELFF
-,TRBJ2-5,TRBD2,TRBV7-8,TGTGCCAGCAGCTTTGGGACTAGCGGGAGTAAGGAGACCCAGTACTTC,CASSFGTSGSKETQYF
many,TRBJ2-6,-,TRBV29-1,TGCAGCGTCGGGCAATCGGTTCTTGGGGCCAACGTCCTGACTTTC,CSVGQSVLGANVLTF